The sequence of this TCR beta chain was determined in a study of immune cell composition in non-small cell lung cancer. About the study: Histologic subtype was mainly adenocarcinoma or squamous cell carcinoma.

Normal lung was sampled as far from the tumour as possible, at least 3 cm. Generated by immunoSEQ multiplex PCR, the TCRdb table keeps only in-frame clones and is missing some. This sample carries nearly 2,500 clones, roughly 77% of them seen once, and the ten largest clones take 19%. Study outcomes and limitations: TIL tumour reactivity correlated with maximal tumour-associated clone frequency in adenocarcinoma. Tumour-associated clones >0.5% occurred in under 40% of adenocarcinomas, roughly 80% of squamous.

Comment on this clone: Its antigen remains unidentified.

The clonotype originates from a human donor with non-small cell lung cancer. What was sequenced was non-adjacent lung tissue.

CDR3 sequence reads: CASSSPSGTGTGELFF. The CDR3 DNA reads as TGTGCCAGCAGTTCCCCAAGCGGGACCGGCACCGGGGAGCTGTTTTTT. V gene TRBV28 combines with J gene TRBJ2-2, with TRBD2 matching over 7 bases. The CDR3 sequence is 16 residues long. V lost 4 bases and J lost 4; bases outside the gene matches: 9. Germline CDR1 reads MDHEN; CDR2 reads SYDVKM.